This TCR beta chain stems from a study of blood T cell repertoires in COVID-19. Study at large: Acute and convalescent COVID-19 samples came from the United States, Italy and Spain. Sources were T cells, B-cell-depleted T cells, or PBMCs; the material itself was cDNA or gDNA.

Authors' methods: Amplification from reference gene primers served as the basis for estimated nucleated cell counts. Method: immunoSEQ multiplex PCR; TCRdb's copy keeps in-frame clones and lacks some. That table is the source of V, J and clone size, and D and trimming were worked out from the DNA. Of approximately 200,000 clones listed, approximately 90% are singletons. V was cut by 0 bases and J by 4 bases, with 10 bases left in between. Per germline, CDR1 SGHAT and CDR2 FQNNGV. This CDR3 is 15 amino acids long. The J gene is TRBJ2-1, the V gene TRBV11-2; a possible D gene is TRBD2 (5 bases). The clonotype was recovered from a woman aged 25 to 45 with acute or convalescent COVID-19. The sequenced sample was peripheral blood. CDR3: CASSLDPDLYNEQFF. For the CDR3, the DNA is TGTGCCAGCAGCTTAGATCCGGACTTGTACAATGAGCAGTTCTTC.